This T cell receptor (beta chain) was sequenced in a study of blood T cell repertoires in COVID-19. About the study: Collection of acute and convalescent COVID-19 samples took place in the United States, Italy and Spain. T cells, B-cell-depleted T cells, or PBMCs supplied cDNA or gDNA.

The CDR3 is 14 amino acids. Germline assignment: CDR1 ENHRY and CDR2 SYGVKD. Trimming shortened V by 6 bases and J by 4 bases, and 15 bases separated the two germline ends. Original data processing: From reference gene primer amplification, estimates of nucleated cell counts were derived. Repertoires were generated with immunoSEQ multiplex PCR, while TCRdb's copy carries only in-frame clones and drops some. V and J calls and clone size are given by that table; D and trimming were obtained from the DNA. The table includes over 200,000 clones, about nine tenths detected once. The TCR was taken from an older man with acute or convalescent COVID-19. The genes are TRBV10-3 and TRBJ1-1; D gene uncertain. The source material was peripheral blood. CDR3 sequence reads: CAIREREEGTEAFF. CDR3 coding DNA: TGTGCCATCAGGGAAAGGGAGGAGGGCACTGAAGCTTTCTTT.